A selection of T cell receptor beta chains follows, all from one sample in a study of identical twins. TCRdb reprocessed the 5' RACE reads with MiXCR, giving one entry per CDR3 protein. The sample has hundreds of thousands of distinct CDR3 sequences, 6% to 6.5% seen once; the top ten hold around 1.9%. The sequenced sample consisted of naive T cells sorted from blood. These receptors were collected from a man in his late teens or twenties in good health. Both conserved end residues are part of each CDR3. Each record gives: J gene, CDR3 length, clone size, V gene, D gene, CDR3 protein, CDR3 DNA. D genes are given only for firm matches. A row's size may be missing; if present it is once, few, many or a size class.

TRBJ2-7,19,many,TRBV27,NA,CARAGPDCKAPLRCYEQYF,TGTGCCAGAGCGGGCCCCGATTGCAAGGCTCCACTCCGATGCTACGAGCAGTACTTC
TRBJ2-1,13,many,TRBV12-3/TRBV12-4,TRBD1,CASSNTGGNEQFF,TGTGCCAGCAGTAATACAGGGGGCAATGAGCAGTTCTTC
TRBJ2-6,15,NA,TRBV7-2,NA,CASNRPLSGANVLTF,TGTGCCAGCAACCGACCGCTCTCTGGGGCCAACGTCCTGACTTTC
TRBJ1-1,13,NA,TRBV12-3/TRBV12-4,NA,CASSLGSGAGAFF,TGTGCCAGCAGTTTGGGGTCCGGGGCGGGAGCTTTCTTT
TRBJ2-1,9,many,TRBV10-3,NA,CAINPPWFF,TGTGCCATCAACCCCCCGTGGTTCTTC
TRBJ1-1,12,many,TRBV5-1,NA,CASSTGHTEAFF,TGCGCCAGCAGCACGGGACACACTGAAGCTTTCTTT
TRBJ2-5,14,once,TRBV11-2,TRBD2,CASSPSGYSETHYF,TGTGCCAGCAGCCCTAGCGGGTACAGTGAGACCCATTACTTC
TRBJ2-3,15,NA,TRBV7-6,NA,CASSLRGAATDTQYF,TGTGCCAGCAGCTTACGGGGGGCGGCCACAGATACGCAGTATTTT
TRBJ2-1,17,few,TRBV5-6,TRBD2,CASSSGGRGTPYNEQFF,TGTGCCAGCAGCTCGGGGGGGAGAGGGACCCCCTACAATGAGCAGTTCTTC
TRBJ1-1,15,many,TRBV5-1,NA,CASSLTDRDANQAFF,TGCGCCAGCAGCTTGACTGACCGGGACGCCAACCAAGCTTTCTTT
TRBJ2-2,17,few,TRBV9,TRBD1,CASSGVGGQGYTGELFF,TGTGCCAGCAGCGGGGTCGGGGGACAGGGGTACACCGGGGAGCTGTTTTTT
TRBJ2-2,14,few,TRBV7-9,NA,CASSLEIGTGELFF,TGTGCCAGCAGCTTAGAAATCGGAACCGGGGAGCTGTTTTTT
TRBJ2-3,15,many,TRBV20-1,NA,CSAREGTSSTDTQYF,TGCAGTGCTAGAGAAGGGACCTCCTCCACAGATACGCAGTATTTT
TRBJ2-5,16,many,TRBV5-1,TRBD2,CASSILAGADIETQYF,TGCGCCAGCAGCATACTAGCGGGAGCCGATATCGAGACCCAGTACTTC
TRBJ2-2,14,many,TRBV12-3/TRBV12-4,TRBD2,CASSLGREAGELFF,TGTGCCAGCAGTTTAGGTCGGGAGGCCGGGGAGCTGTTTTTT
TRBJ2-1,14,many,TRBV29-1,TRBD2,CSVGGTSAGNEQFF,TGCAGCGTTGGAGGGACTAGCGCAGGCAATGAGCAGTTCTTC
TRBJ2-5,15,many,TRBV6-1,TRBD2,CASSHGSGSGETQYF,TGTGCCAGCAGTCATGGTAGCGGGAGTGGAGAGACCCAGTACTTC
TRBJ2-5,17,few,TRBV6-5,TRBD1,CASSYSGGTGGAKTQYF,TGTGCCAGCAGTTACTCAGGGGGCACAGGGGGCGCGAAGACCCAGTACTTC